Included here is one T cell receptor (beta chain) sequence, with context. Produced via immunoSEQ multiplex PCR; TCRdb's table is partial and in-frame only. The table shows 350,000 to 450,000 clones, with more than 80% occurring only once. The V gene's germline CDR1 is LNHDA and CDR2 SQIVND (reference sequence). The CDR3 totals 16 residues. V shed 5 bases and J shed 0 bases, with 13 bases lying between them. The data were taken from a study of control samples from healthy donors and cancer patients. The J gene is TRBJ1-4, the V gene TRBV19; TRBD1 might be the D (6 bases). This clonotype was obtained from a man aged 35-49 years with head and neck cancer. Sequenced: PBMCs. The CDR3 loop is CASSVTGVATNEKLFF. CDR3 in DNA: TGTGCCAGTAGTGTGACAGGTGTTGCAACTAATGAAAAACTGTTTTTT. The variable domain in full, completed from reference TRBV19 and TRBJ1-4, reads DGGITQSPKYLFRKEGQNVTLSCEQNLNHDAMYWYRQDPGQGLRLIYYSQIVNDFQKGDIAEGYSVSREKKESFPLTVTSAQKNPTAFYLCASSVTGVATNEKLFFGSGTQLSVL.